The 25 T cell receptor beta chains in this list originate from one sample, sequenced in a study of blood T cell repertoires in COVID-19. Using immunoSEQ multiplex PCR, the repertoire was profiled, and TCRdb retains in-frame clones only, with some absent. Among about 180,000 clones listed, about 86% were seen once. Sequenced input: peripheral blood. The receptors here all came from a man over 45 with active or convalescent COVID-19.

This clone was seen just once. The CDR3 reads CASSLAAGGSSFEGYTF. CDR3 DNA: TGCGCCAGCAGCTTGGCTGCAGGGGGCTCCAGTTTCGAAGGCTACACCTTC. V gene TRBV5-1 combines with J gene TRBJ1-2, with 8 bases matching TRBD1. V was clipped by 0 bases and J by 8 bases; unmatched bases: 15. There are 17 residues in the CDR3. Germline V CDR1 and CDR2: SGHRS, YFSETQ. Looking up the rest from reference TRBV5-1 and TRBJ1-2 gives the full variable domain: KAGVTQTPRYLIKTRGQQVTLSCSPISGHRSVSWYQQTPGQGLQFLFEYFSETQRNKGNFPGRFSGRQFSNSRSEMNVSTLELGDSALYLCASSLAAGGSSFEGYTFGSGTRLTVV.

This clone was observed a handful of times. V and J are TRBV6-1 and TRBJ2-5, with a weak D call TRBD2 (5 bases). The germline gives CDR1 MNHNS, CDR2 SASEGT. The V gene lost 1 base and the J gene lost 5 bases, with 8 bases spanning the gap. This CDR3 has 13 residues. The CDR3 nucleotides read TGTGCCAGCAGTGAAGTCGGGGAGGAGACCCAGTACTTC. As protein: CASSEVGEETQYF.

V usage is TRBV28 and J usage is TRBJ2-7; 8 bases align to TRBD2. The CDR3 sequence is 17 residues long. Unmatched junction bases numbered 12, after V lost 5 bases and J lost 0 bases. Looked up from germline, CDR1 is MDHEN and CDR2 is SYDVKM. This CDR3 is CASSQVIAGGLSYEQYF. The CDR3 region has the DNA TGTGCCAGCAGTCAAGTCATTGCGGGAGGACTCTCCTACGAGCAGTACTTC.

The chain has TRBV7-9 and TRBJ1-1, with D possibly being TRBD1 (5 bases). The CDR3 spans 16 residues. V was trimmed by 0 bases and J by 2 bases, leaving 13 bases between them. Germline assignment: CDR1 SEHNR and CDR2 FQNEAQ (reference sequence). CDR3 coding DNA: TGTGCCAGCAGCTTAGCTGTCCTCGGGGGTAACACTGAAGCTTTCTTT. Amino acids: CASSLAVLGGNTEAFF.

The CDR3, as DNA: TGTGCCAGCGGGACAGGGACTATAGCTAACTATGGCTACACCTTC. As protein: CASGTGTIANYGYTF. The rearrangement links TRBV6-5 to TRBJ1-2; TRBD1 agrees at 9 bases. Germline V CDR1 and CDR2: MNHEY, SVGAGI. The CDR3 is 15 residues long. The V gene end was trimmed by 8 bases and the J gene end by 0 bases; junction bases not matched to a gene: 7.

The chain joins TRBV4-2 to TRBJ2-5; tentative D call: TRBD2 (5 bases). CDR3 size: 16 residues. Germline V CDR1 and CDR2: LGHNA, YNFKEQ. The V and J ends lost 3 bases and 5 bases respectively, with 19 bases between them. The CDR3 region is CASSQAPWASWETQYF. The CDR3 bases are TGTGCCAGCAGCCAGGCGCCGTGGGCTAGCTGGGAGACCCAGTACTTC.

The chain recombines TRBV12-3 or TRBV12-4 with TRBJ1-5, with D perhaps TRBD1 (5 bases). This CDR3 has 12 amino acids. V was cut by 8 bases and J by 2 bases, with 7 bases left in between. The CDR3 DNA reads TGTGCCAGCGGCAGGGGCAATCAGCCCCAGCATTTT. This codes for CASGRGNQPQHF.

The CDR3: CASSSSSGDRGYNEQFF. The CDR3 DNA follows: TGTGCCAGCAGCTCCAGCTCGGGGGACAGGGGATACAATGAGCAGTTCTTC. The genes are TRBV7-9 and TRBJ2-1; 10 positions agree with TRBD1. This CDR3 is 17 amino acids long. CDR1 is SEHNR, CDR2 FQNEAQ, per germline (reference sequence). Germline trimming cut 4 bases from V and 4 bases from J; bases unmatched to any gene: 10.

The chain carries TRBV7-9 and TRBJ2-2; tentatively, D is TRBD1 (5 bases). Germline V lookup: CDR1 SEHNR, CDR2 FQNEAQ (reference sequence). The CDR3 has 13 residues. V gave up 8 bases and J gave up 5 bases, with 12 bases separating them. The CDR3 coding sequence is TGTGCCAGCTTCACAGGTCAAACCGGGGAGCTGTTTTTT. This codes for CASFTGQTGELFF.

This chain joins TRBV5-4 and TRBJ1-1; D is unclear. Trimming stripped 4 bases from V and 4 bases from J, with 14 bases between. There are 14 residues in the CDR3. Germline V gives CDR1 SGHNT, CDR2 YYREEE (reference sequence). Here the CDR3 DNA reads TGTGCCAGCAGCCCCGGGAGGGAGGGCACTGAAGCTTTCTTT. Amino acid sequence: CASSPGREGTEAFF.

The rearrangement uses TRBV27 and TRBJ1-1; D is undetermined. Germline V lookup: CDR1 MNHEY, CDR2 SMNVEV (reference sequence). V lost 6 bases and J 7 bases, leaving 12 bases between the germline ends. This CDR3 is built from 12 residues. The CDR3 spells CASRRGRYEAFF. The CDR3, as DNA: TGTGCCAGCAGGCGGGGAAGGTATGAAGCTTTCTTT.

As regards this clone: The junction shows a germline mismatch at one end, possibly a read error. This rearrangement joins TRBV24-1 to TRBJ2-1, with TRBD2 matching 11 bases. This CDR3 comprises 18 residues. Germline V gene data show CDR1 as KGHDR and CDR2 as SFDVKD. In nucleotides, the CDR3 is TGTGCCACCAGTGCCGGGACTAGCGGAGGGGCCTCCTACAATGGGCAGTTCTTC. Its protein product is CATSAGTSGGASYNGQFF.

The chain links TRBV5-6 to TRBJ2-5; no firm D call. V was trimmed by 2 bases and J by 5 bases, leaving 4 bases between them. The CDR3 loop spans 11 amino acids. Germline-derived CDR1 and CDR2 are SGHDT and YYEEEE. CDR3 region: CASSLRETQYF. CDR3 bases: TGTGCCAGCAGCTTACGGGAGACCCAGTACTTC.

The chain is built from TRBV3-1 (or the pseudogene TRBV3-2) and TRBJ1-3, with D possibly being TRBD1 (6 bases). The germline V gene has CDR1 LGHDT and CDR2 YNNKEL (reference sequence). V lost 1 base and J lost 0, with 7 bases in between. The length of the CDR3 is 15 residues. CDR3 protein: CASSQGQDSGNTIYF. The CDR3 region has the DNA TGTGCCAGCAGCCAAGGACAGGACTCTGGAAACACCATATATTTT.

The CDR3 DNA reads TGTGCCAGCAGTTACACAGGGGTCACAACTAATGAAAAACTGTTTTTT. Protein sequence: CASSYTGVTTNEKLFF. The gene calls are TRBV6-5 and TRBJ1-4, with TRBD1 matching 7 bases. After removal of 2 bases from V and 0 bases from J, the junction contained 3 bases not matched to a gene. This CDR3 spans 16 amino acids. Germline lookup yields CDR1 MNHEY and CDR2 SVGAGI.

The chain recombines TRBV30 with TRBJ2-2; a possible D gene is TRBD1 (6 bases). The V end lost 0 bases, the J end lost 1 base, and 9 bases lay between the germline ends. This CDR3 is 15 amino acids long. Per the germline V gene, CDR1 is GTSNPN and CDR2 is SVGIG (reference sequence). CDR3 amino acids: CAWSVCRGNTGELFF. In DNA, the CDR3 is TGTGCCTGGAGTGTTTGCAGGGGGAACACCGGGGAGCTGTTTTTT.

The V call is TRBV9, the J call TRBJ1-1, with a weak D call TRBD1 (5 bases). Germline-derived CDR1 and CDR2 are SGDLS and YYNGEE. V gave up 0 bases and J gave up 0 bases, with 9 bases separating them. There are 15 residues in the CDR3. Here the CDR3 reads CASSVAGALNTEAFF. The CDR3 region has the DNA TGTGCCAGCAGCGTAGCTGGGGCCCTGAACACTGAAGCTTTCTTT.

The J gene is TRBJ1-6, the V gene TRBV2; TRBD1 matches at 9 bases. CDR1 and CDR2 from the germline V gene are SNHLY and FYNNEI. The CDR3 is made up of 14 amino acids. Trimming at V came to 9 bases and at J to 6 bases, leaving 6 bases not matched to a gene. CDR3 residues: CARGTGTRNSPLHF. For the CDR3, the DNA is TGTGCCAGAGGGACAGGGACACGTAATTCACCCCTCCACTTT. The variable domain in full, with the rest retrieved from reference TRBV2 and TRBJ1-6, is EPEVTQTPSHQVTQMGQEVILRCVPISNHLYFYWYRQILGQKVEFLVSFYNNEISEKSEIFDDQFSVERPDGSNFTLKIRSTKLEDSAMYFCARGTGTRNSPLHFGNGTRLTVT.

The chain joins TRBV9 to TRBJ1-1, with D hard to call. Germline lookup yields CDR1 SGDLS and CDR2 YYNGEE. This CDR3 has 14 residues. Trimming removed 0 bases at V and 5 bases at J, with 11 bases between. This chain's CDR3 is CASSVGRVRTEAFF. In DNA, the CDR3 is TGTGCCAGCAGCGTAGGGAGGGTACGGACTGAAGCTTTCTTT.

The rearrangement links TRBV3-1 (or the pseudogene TRBV3-2) to TRBJ1-2, with 12 bases that match TRBD1. The germline CDR1 and CDR2 sequences are LGHDT and YNNKEL (reference sequence). The CDR3 has 14 residues. V lost 4 bases and J lost 6; bases outside the gene matches: 3. CDR3 bases: TGTGCCAGCAGCCCCGGGACAGGGGGCCATGGCTACACCTTC. It translates to CASSPGTGGHGYTF.

This chain connects TRBV10-3 to TRBJ1-2; D gene ambiguous. Germline V lookup: CDR1 ENHRY, CDR2 SYGVKD. This CDR3 contains 13 residues. V dropped 0 bases and J dropped 8 bases, with 10 bases sitting between them. CDR3 DNA: TGTGCCATCAGTGAGTCGGGTGGGAGCGGCTACACCTTC. Translation: CAISESGGSGYTF.

The gene calls are TRBV3-1 (or the pseudogene TRBV3-2) and TRBJ2-2; a weak D match, TRBD2 (6 bases). The CDR3 contains 11 residues. CDR1 LGHDT and CDR2 YNNKEL come from the germline V gene (reference sequence). V dropped 10 bases and J dropped 8 bases, with 11 bases sitting between them. In nucleotides, the CDR3 is TGTGCCACGGACGGGGGAGGGGAGCTGTTTTTT. Translation gives CATDGGGELFF.

J is TRBJ1-1 and V is TRBV5-1; 7 nucleotides agree with TRBD1. The CDR3 runs 15 residues. Germline loops: CDR1 SGHRS, CDR2 YFSETQ. V shed 3 bases and J 1 base; nucleotides not matched to a gene: 6. CDR3 DNA: TGCGCCAGCAGCTCGTGGGGACAGAAGAACACTGAAGCTTTCTTT. This codes for CASSSWGQKNTEAFF.

This clone appeared a few times. V is TRBV4-2 and J is TRBJ1-6; 9 bases fit TRBD1. The CDR3 sequence is 15 residues long. The germline V gene encodes CDR1 LGHNA and CDR2 YNFKEQ. With V trimmed by 0 bases and J by 11 bases, 5 bases remained unmatched. CDR3 in amino acids: CASSQDWTGVPPLHF. The CDR3 bases are TGTGCCAGCAGCCAAGATTGGACAGGGGTTCCACCCCTCCACTTT.

This clone occurred many times. This chain connects TRBV7-2 to TRBJ2-7; tentatively, D is TRBD2 (6 bases). The CDR3 contains 16 residues. CDR1 is SGHTA, CDR2 FQGNSA, per germline. The V end lost 5 bases, the J end lost 5 bases, and 22 bases lay between the germline ends. The CDR3 region is CASSPPGRLEADEQYF. The CDR3 DNA sequence: TGTGCCAGCAGCCCACCGGGGAGGCTAGAAGCTGACGAGCAGTACTTC.